The sample holds many counts of the clone carrying this T cell receptor beta chain. The data derive from a study of early T cells in non-severe SARS-CoV-2 infection. Via MiXCR, TCRdb re-called the 5' RACE reads, giving one row per CDR3 protein. The sample lists some 35,000 distinct CDR3 sequences, around 5% occurring once. V lost 6 bases and J lost 5, with 6 bases in between. CDR3 size: 11 residues. From germline, CDR1 is MDHEN and CDR2 SYDVKM. Sequencing used whole blood. The chain couples TRBV28 to TRBJ2-3; no clear D gene. This TCR came from an adult who was a healthcare worker with PCR-confirmed SARS-CoV-2 infection or an uninfected control (not recorded which). CDR3 nucleotide sequence: TGTGCCAGCAGCCACCAAGATACGCAGTATTTT. This gives the protein CASSHQDTQYF.